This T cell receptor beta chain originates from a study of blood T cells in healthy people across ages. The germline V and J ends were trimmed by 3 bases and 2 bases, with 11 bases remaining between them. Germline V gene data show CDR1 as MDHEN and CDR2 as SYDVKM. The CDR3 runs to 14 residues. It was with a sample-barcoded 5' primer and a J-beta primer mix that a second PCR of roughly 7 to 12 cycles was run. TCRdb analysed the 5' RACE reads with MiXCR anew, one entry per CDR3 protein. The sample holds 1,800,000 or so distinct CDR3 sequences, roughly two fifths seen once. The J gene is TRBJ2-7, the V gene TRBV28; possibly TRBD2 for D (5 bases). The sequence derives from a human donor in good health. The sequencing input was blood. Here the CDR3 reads CASSFIGSAYEQYF. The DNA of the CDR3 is TGTGCCAGCAGTTTTATAGGGAGCGCCTACGAGCAGTACTTC.